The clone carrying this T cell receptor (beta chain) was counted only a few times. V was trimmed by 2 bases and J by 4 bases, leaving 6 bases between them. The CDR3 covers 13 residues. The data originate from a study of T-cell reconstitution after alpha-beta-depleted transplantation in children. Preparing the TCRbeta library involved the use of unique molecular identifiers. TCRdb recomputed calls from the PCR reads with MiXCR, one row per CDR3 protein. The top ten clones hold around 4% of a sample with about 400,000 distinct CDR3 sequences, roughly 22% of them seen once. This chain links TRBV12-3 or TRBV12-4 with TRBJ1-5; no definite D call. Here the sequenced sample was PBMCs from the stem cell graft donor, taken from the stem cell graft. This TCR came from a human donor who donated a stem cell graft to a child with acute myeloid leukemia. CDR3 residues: CASSLSRNQPQHF. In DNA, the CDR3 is TGTGCCAGCAGTTTAAGTCGGAATCAGCCCCAGCATTTT.